Listed here are 13 T cell receptor beta chains from one sample, sequenced in a study of blood T cell repertoires in COVID-19. Data came from immunoSEQ multiplex PCR; TCRdb stores just in-frame clones and leaves some out. There are about 290,000 clones in the sample; about 89% occur only once, and less than 1% lies in the top ten. Sequences were obtained from peripheral blood. The receptors stem from a woman aged 40 to 55 who had recovered from COVID-19.

CDR3 DNA: TGTGCCAGCAGCCCTCACACAGCAACTAATGAAAAACTGTTTTTT. Encoded protein: CASSPHTATNEKLFF. V and J are TRBV4-2 and TRBJ1-4; D unresolved. Germline-derived CDR1 and CDR2 are LGHNA and YNFKEQ. V lost 4 bases, J lost 0 bases, and 9 bases lay in between. The CDR3 contains 15 residues.

Here the CDR3 reads CASSLEQGNTYEQYF. The CDR3 DNA reads as TGTGCCAGCAGTTTAGAACAGGGGAACACCTACGAGCAGTACTTC. The rearrangement joins TRBV6-5 to TRBJ2-7; 7 nucleotides line up with TRBD1. The CDR3 is made up of 15 amino acids. Unmatched junction bases numbered 8, after V lost 4 bases and J lost 2 bases. CDR1 is MNHEY and CDR2 is SVGAGI in the germline V gene.

In DNA form, the CDR3 reads TGTGCCAGCAGTGTAATAGCGGGATGGGGCGAGCAGTACTTC. Translated, it gives CASSVIAGWGEQYF. The chain links TRBV2 to TRBJ2-7, with 8 bases fitting TRBD2. The CDR3 consists of 14 residues. The ends lost 4 bases at V and 6 bases at J; junction bases unmatched: 8. Germline values: CDR1 SNHLY, CDR2 FYNNEI.

This chain uses TRBV29-1 with TRBJ2-2, with 9 positions matching TRBD1. The CDR3 is 16 amino acids. V was pared by 7 bases and J by 6 bases, with 15 bases of the junction left unmatched. CDR1 SQVTM and CDR2 ANQGSEA come from the germline V gene. The CDR3: CSAMRVRQGGPGELFF. DNA of the CDR3: TGCAGCGCCATGAGGGTCAGACAGGGGGGACCCGGGGAGCTGTTTTTT.

This sequence joins TRBV9 and TRBJ2-7, with 8 bases that match TRBD2. CDR1 is SGDLS and CDR2 is YYNGEE in the germline V gene. V gave up 0 bases and J gave up 4 bases; unmatched junction bases: 9. The CDR3 is 16 amino acids. The CDR3 sequence is CASSVGSAGGLYEQYF. CDR3 nucleotides: TGTGCCAGCAGCGTAGGATCCGCGGGAGGCTTGTACGAGCAGTACTTC.

The V call is TRBV11-3, the J call TRBJ2-7; TRBD1 matches 8 bases. The CDR3 is made up of 14 amino acids. Germline V lookup: CDR1 SGHNT, CDR2 YENEEA. The ends lost 4 bases at V and 5 bases at J; junction bases unmatched: 7. DNA for the CDR3: TGTGCCAGCAGCTCTCAGGGGGCGCAAGACGAGCAGTACTTC. This encodes CASSSQGAQDEQYF.

A single count supports this clone. The chain recombines TRBV13 with TRBJ1-1; D unclear. Germline lookup yields CDR1 PRHDT and CDR2 FYEKMQ (reference sequence). Trimming left V 5 bases short and J 0 bases short, with 13 bases between. This CDR3 spans 15 amino acids. CDR3 sequence reads: CASSGPGIMNTEAFF. The CDR3 bases are TGTGCCAGCAGCGGGCCCGGGATCATGAACACTGAAGCTTTCTTT.

The chain has TRBV20-1 and TRBJ2-3; 11 bases match TRBD2. CDR1 is DFQATT and CDR2 is SNEGSKA in the germline V gene (reference sequence). V was clipped by 3 bases and J by 3 bases; unmatched bases: 2. The CDR3 totals 14 residues. CDR3: CSASWTSGTDTQYF. The CDR3 region has the DNA TGCAGTGCTAGTTGGACTAGCGGGACAGATACGCAGTATTTT.

The rearrangement joins TRBV7-2 to TRBJ2-1; D possibly corresponds to TRBD2 (5 bases). This CDR3 has 16 amino acids. Per the germline V gene, CDR1 is SGHTA and CDR2 is FQGNSA. The V end lost 2 bases, the J end lost 7 bases, and 18 bases lay between the germline ends. CDR3 protein: CASSLLAPLVVNEQFF. The CDR3 DNA follows: TGTGCCAGCAGCTTACTAGCTCCCTTAGTGGTAAATGAGCAGTTCTTC.

This sequence joins TRBV19 and TRBJ2-2; 9 nucleotides line up with TRBD1. The CDR3 extends over 23 amino acids. Germline loops: CDR1 LNHDA, CDR2 SQIVND (reference sequence). V was clipped by 8 bases and J by 2 bases; unmatched bases: 30. CDR3 loop: CASSRGQGYFASTTAVNTGELFF. As DNA, the CDR3 is TGTGCCAGTTCGAGGGGACAGGGATATTTTGCGTCTACCACGGCGGTCAACACCGGGGAGCTGTTTTTT. Supplemented by reference TRBV19 and TRBJ2-2, the full variable domain reads DGGITQSPKYLFRKEGQNVTLSCEQNLNHDAMYWYRQDPGQGLRLIYYSQIVNDFQKGDIAEGYSVSREKKESFPLTVTSAQKNPTAFYLCASSRGQGYFASTTAVNTGELFFGEGSRLTVL.

The chain recombines TRBV5-1 with TRBJ1-2, with D maybe TRBD1 (6 bases). The CDR3 has 14 residues. Germline V gene lookup returns CDR1 SGHRS and CDR2 YFSETQ. V was clipped by 4 bases and J by 0 bases, with 10 bases between them. The CDR3: CASSPGQTNYGYTF. The CDR3, as DNA: TGCGCCAGCAGCCCCGGACAGACTAACTATGGCTACACCTTC.

J is TRBJ1-5 and V is TRBV19; 7 bases are shared with TRBD1. The CDR3 is made up of 16 amino acids. J lost 1 base, V lost 8 bases, and 11 bases had no gene match. Germline CDR1 reads LNHDA; CDR2 reads SQIVND (reference sequence). The CDR3 DNA reads as TGTGCCAGTCGCCGGACAGGTTTGGGAAGCAATCAGCCCCAGCATTTT. Residues: CASRRTGLGSNQPQHF.

The rearrangement links TRBV2 to TRBJ2-7, with 7 positions matching TRBD2. With V trimmed by 7 bases and J by 3 bases, 12 bases remained unmatched. Germline assignment: CDR1 SNHLY and CDR2 FYNNEI. The CDR3 has 15 residues. CDR3 DNA: TGTGCCAGCAAGCTCCAGAAAGCGGGAAGCTACGAGCAGTACTTC. Its translation is CASKLQKAGSYEQYF.